This T cell receptor (beta chain) stems from a study of Ad26.COV2.S vaccination and SARS-CoV-2 variants. This CDR3 is 13 amino acids long. CDR1 and CDR2 from the germline V gene are MNHEY and SVGAGI. The germline V and J ends were trimmed by 5 bases and 6 bases, with 13 bases remaining between them. TCRdb keeps only in-frame clones here, not all; method: immunoSEQ multiplex PCR. The sample records about 350,000 clones, about 92% being singletons. The chain couples TRBV6-5 to TRBJ1-2; perhaps TRBD1 as D (5 bases). This TCR derives from a human donor who had recovered from COVID-19. Source: peripheral blood, taken after recovery from COVID-19. The CDR3, as DNA: TGTGCCAGCAGTCCTTCGGGGGGTAATGGCTACACCTTC. Amino acids: CASSPSGGNGYTF.